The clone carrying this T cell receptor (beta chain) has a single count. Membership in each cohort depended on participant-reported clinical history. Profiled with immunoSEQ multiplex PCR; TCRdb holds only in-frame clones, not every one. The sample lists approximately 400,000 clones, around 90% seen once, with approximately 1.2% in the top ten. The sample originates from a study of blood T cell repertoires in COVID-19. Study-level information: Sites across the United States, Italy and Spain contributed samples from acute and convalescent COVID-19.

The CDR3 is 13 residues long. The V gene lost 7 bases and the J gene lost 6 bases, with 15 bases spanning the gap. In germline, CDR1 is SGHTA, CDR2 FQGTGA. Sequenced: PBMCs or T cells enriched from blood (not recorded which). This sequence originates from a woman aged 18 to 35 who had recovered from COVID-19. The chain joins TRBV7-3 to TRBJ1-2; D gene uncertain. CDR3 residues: CASTSLRENGYTF. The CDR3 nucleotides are TGTGCCAGCACCTCCTTAAGGGAGAATGGCTACACCTTC.